This TCR beta chain comes out of a study of cytomegalovirus exposure and HLA in healthy donors. Broader study findings: The study recorded 160 or so TCR beta chains that were cytomegalovirus-associated.

A single count supports this clone. Its antigen is not identified. With 60 Vbeta and 13 Jbeta primers, the PCR was carried out. The data were produced by immunoSEQ multiplex PCR, yet TCRdb's version contains in-frame clones alone and is incomplete. The sample has some 180,000 clones, around 80% seen once. The CDR3 totals 15 residues. Germline V lookup: CDR1 MNHEY, CDR2 SMNVEV (reference sequence). Trimming removed 1 base at V and 7 bases at J, with 16 bases between. This clonotype was sampled from a woman aged 25 to 39 in good health and CMV-seropositive. The gene calls are TRBV27 and TRBJ1-1; D might be TRBD1 (5 bases). The specimen was PBMCs. The DNA of the CDR3 is TGTGCCAGCAGTTTATATGGGGGGGGAATCGGTGAAGCTTTCTTT. It specifies CASSLYGGGIGEAFF.